These 21 T cell receptor beta chains were all obtained from the same sample, sequenced in a study of shared clonotypes between healthy human individuals. Some clones are missing from TCRdb's copy, which holds only in-frame ones; the method was immunoSEQ multiplex PCR. The sample holds 2 million to 3 million clones; 93% are singletons and the top ten take 0.36%. Sequenced input: naive CD4+ T cells from PBMCs. Subset indicated: CD45RA+ positively selected. The receptors were gathered from a man younger than 35 in good health. Some clones in this sample may be carry-over from other donors' samples.

This chain links TRBV5-1 with TRBJ2-1; 10 positions agree with TRBD1. Trimming cost V 8 bases and J 0 bases; bases outside gene matches: 14. This CDR3 has 18 residues. The germline V gene has CDR1 SGHRS and CDR2 YFSETQ. The CDR3 loop reads CASNTGTGAISSYNEQFF. CDR3 DNA sequence: TGCGCCAGTAACACGGGGACAGGGGCGATAAGCTCCTACAATGAGCAGTTCTTC.

The rearrangement links TRBV9 to TRBJ2-7; D not certain. The CDR3 spans 13 residues. Germline CDR1 is SGDLS and CDR2 is YYNGEE. V lost 4 bases, J lost 5 bases, and 13 bases lay in between. The CDR3 spells CASSKAPLHEQYF. Written as DNA, the CDR3 is TGTGCCAGCAGCAAGGCCCCTCTCCACGAGCAGTACTTC.

The V and J genes are TRBV2 and TRBJ1-1; D gene uncertain. The V end lost 4 bases, the J end lost 1 base, and 10 bases lay between the germline ends. The CDR3 contains 14 residues. The germline gives CDR1 SNHLY, CDR2 FYNNEI. The CDR3 loop is CASSGRSGNTEAFF. The CDR3 nucleotides read TGTGCCAGCAGTGGTCGGTCGGGGAACACTGAAGCTTTCTTT. Full variable domain (missing parts from reference TRBV2 and TRBJ1-1): EPEVTQTPSHQVTQMGQEVILRCVPISNHLYFYWYRQILGQKVEFLVSFYNNEISEKSEIFDDQFSVERPDGSNFTLKIRSTKLEDSAMYFCASSGRSGNTEAFFGQGTRLTVV.

This clone has a handful of counts. This chain connects TRBV2 to TRBJ1-2, with 8 bases aligning to TRBD1. J gave up 7 bases and V 4 bases, and 5 bases lay outside the gene matches. Germline lookup yields CDR1 SNHLY and CDR2 FYNNEI. This CDR3 region has 13 residues. This CDR3 reads CASSADRASGYTF. As DNA, the CDR3 is TGTGCCAGCAGTGCGGACAGGGCAAGTGGCTACACCTTC.

V is TRBV4-3 and J is TRBJ2-7; TRBD1 or TRBD2 may be the D gene (5 bases each). The germline gives CDR1 LGHNA, CDR2 YSLEER. The CDR3 loop spans 14 amino acids. The V end was cut by 4 bases, the J end by 1 base, with 11 bases between. CDR3 amino acids: CASSLGTASYEQYF. DNA of the CDR3: TGCGCCAGCAGCCTCGGGACGGCTTCCTACGAGCAGTACTTC.

The V and J genes are TRBV7-9 and TRBJ1-1; D remains ambiguous. CDR1 is SEHNR and CDR2 is FQNEAQ in the germline V gene (reference sequence). The V end was cut by 5 bases, the J end by 5 bases, with 12 bases between. This CDR3 spans 13 amino acids. CDR3 region: CASSPPWSTEAFF. The CDR3 nucleotides are TGTGCCAGCAGCCCTCCCTGGAGTACTGAAGCTTTCTTT.

A single count supports this clone. The J gene is TRBJ2-7, the V gene TRBV5-1; TRBD1 aligns across 9 bases. The length of the CDR3 is 17 residues. Losses at the gene ends were 0 bases for V and 4 bases for J; bases not matched to a gene: 11. Germline V gene data show CDR1 as SGHRS and CDR2 as YFSETQ. CDR3 DNA: TGCGCCAGCAGCTTGGCTACAGGGGGCGACGGCGTGTACGAGCAGTACTTC. Residues: CASSLATGGDGVYEQYF. The variable domain in full, completed from reference TRBV5-1 and TRBJ2-7, reads KAGVTQTPRYLIKTRGQQVTLSCSPISGHRSVSWYQQTPGQGLQFLFEYFSETQRNKGNFPGRFSGRQFSNSRSEMNVSTLELGDSALYLCASSLATGGDGVYEQYFGPGTRLTVT.

This chain joins TRBV5-1 and TRBJ2-2; D might be TRBD1 (6 bases). V was cut by 1 base and J by 0 bases, with 7 bases left in between. The CDR3 extends over 15 amino acids. Germline values: CDR1 SGHRS, CDR2 YFSETQ. The chain's CDR3 is CASSLPGANTGELFF. The CDR3, as DNA: TGCGCCAGCAGCTTGCCAGGGGCGAACACCGGGGAGCTGTTTTTT. The full variable domain, its missing parts supplied by reference TRBV5-1 and TRBJ2-2, is KAGVTQTPRYLIKTRGQQVTLSCSPISGHRSVSWYQQTPGQGLQFLFEYFSETQRNKGNFPGRFSGRQFSNSRSEMNVSTLELGDSALYLCASSLPGANTGELFFGEGSRLTVL.

This chain joins TRBV4-3 and TRBJ2-3; the D gene is possibly TRBD2 (6 bases). Trimming cost V 4 bases and J 8 bases, with 22 bases left between them. The CDR3 spans 16 residues. The germline V gene has CDR1 LGHNA and CDR2 YSLEER. Written as DNA, the CDR3 is TGCGCCAGCAGCCCGACTGTGGGGGGTGGGGGAGGTACGCAGTATTTT. This encodes CASSPTVGGGGGTQYF.

This chain links TRBV19 with TRBJ2-7, with D perhaps matching TRBD1 (6 bases). Trimming took 7 bases from V and 0 from J, leaving 19 bases between them. Germline V CDR1 and CDR2: LNHDA, SQIVND (reference sequence). The CDR3 extends over 16 amino acids. The CDR3 protein is CASNPSWGPSSYEQYF. DNA for the CDR3: TGTGCCAGTAACCCCTCTTGGGGGCCAAGCTCCTACGAGCAGTACTTC.

This CDR3 is CASSQEPLAEGKLFF. In DNA form, the CDR3 reads TGCGCCAGCAGCCAAGAGCCGTTGGCGGAGGGAAAACTGTTTTTT. The J gene is TRBJ1-4, the V gene TRBV4-3; D not resolved. The germline V gene encodes CDR1 LGHNA and CDR2 YSLEER. Trimming removed 0 bases at V and 10 bases at J, with 15 bases between. This CDR3 has 15 amino acids.

The V and J genes are TRBV6-1 and TRBJ1-3; D ambiguous. CDR3 length: 15 amino acids. The germline V gene has CDR1 MNHNS and CDR2 SASEGT. V lost 3 bases, J lost 2 bases, and 11 bases lay in between. In nucleotides, the CDR3 is TGTGCCAGCAGTGAGAATTTTACTCCTGGAAACACCATATATTTT. It is translated as CASSENFTPGNTIYF.

The chain couples TRBV7-9 to TRBJ2-5; TRBD2 is a possible D gene (5 bases). Germline V gives CDR1 SEHNR, CDR2 FQNEAQ (reference sequence). The CDR3 sequence is 14 residues long. With 2 bases removed from V and 4 bases from J, the gap between germline ends came to 11 bases. CDR3 DNA: TGTGCCAGCAGCTTAATTCGGGGTTTAGAGACCCAGTACTTC. Translation gives CASSLIRGLETQYF. Using reference TRBV7-9 and TRBJ2-5 for the parts outside the CDR3, the full variable domain is DTGVSQNPRHKITKRGQNVTFRCDPISEHNRLYWYRQTLGQGPEFLTYFQNEAQLEKSRLLSDRFSAERPKGSFSTLEIQRTEQGDSAMYLCASSLIRGLETQYFGPGTRLLVL.

The chain links TRBV5-6 to TRBJ2-3, with 13 bases fitting TRBD2. J gave up 6 bases and V 2 bases, and 3 bases lay outside the gene matches. CDR3 length: 15 residues. Germline CDR1 is SGHDT and CDR2 is YYEEEE. CDR3 amino acids: CASSFRLAGGDTQYF. DNA of the CDR3: TGTGCCAGCAGCTTCAGACTAGCGGGAGGCGATACGCAGTATTTT.

The chain recombines TRBV2 with TRBJ2-5, with 13 bases identical to TRBD2. The V gene end was trimmed by 7 bases and the J gene end by 5 bases; junction bases not matched to a gene: 4. Germline V gene lookup returns CDR1 SNHLY and CDR2 FYNNEI. CDR3 length: 14 amino acids. CDR3 amino acids: CASNGLAGAETQYF. The CDR3 region has the DNA TGTGCCAGCAACGGACTAGCGGGAGCTGAGACCCAGTACTTC.

This chain joins TRBV5-1 and TRBJ2-1; TRBD2 matches 8 bases. The germline CDR1 and CDR2 sequences are SGHRS and YFSETQ. The CDR3 extends over 14 amino acids. V dropped 1 base and J dropped 8; count of bases not matched to a gene: 5. This CDR3 reads CASSLLPAGDEQFF. In nucleotides, the CDR3 is TGCGCCAGCAGCTTGTTACCAGCGGGAGATGAGCAGTTCTTC.

This sequence joins TRBV28 and TRBJ2-2, with D hard to call. The CDR3 extends over 11 amino acids. Germline-derived CDR1 and CDR2 are MDHEN and SYDVKM. CDR3 bases: TGTCGCACAGAGAACACCGGGGAGCTGTTTTTT. It translates to CRTENTGELFF.

The chain links TRBV5-1 to TRBJ2-3, with 11 bases aligning to TRBD2. With 3 bases clipped from V and 4 bases from J, the junction kept 7 bases outside the gene matches. The CDR3 extends over 16 amino acids. CDR1 and CDR2 from the germline V gene are SGHRS and YFSETQ. The CDR3 spells CASSWKGLAVADTQYF. The CDR3 DNA is TGCGCCAGCAGCTGGAAGGGACTAGCGGTGGCAGATACGCAGTATTTT.

The chain links TRBV28 to TRBJ2-7; no definite D call. Trimming took 5 bases from V and 2 from J, leaving 13 bases between them. The CDR3 sequence is 14 residues long. Germline-derived CDR1 and CDR2 are MDHEN and SYDVKM. The CDR3 DNA reads as TGTGCCAGCAGTGGCCATACTAAAGCCTACGAGCAGTACTTC. Its translation is CASSGHTKAYEQYF.

V usage is TRBV19 and J usage is TRBJ2-7; TRBD1 matches 7 bases. Unmatched junction bases numbered 6, after V lost 3 bases and J lost 1 base. Germline V gene sequence: CDR1 LNHDA, CDR2 SQIVND (reference sequence). The CDR3 extends over 15 amino acids. The CDR3 bases are TGTGCCAGTAGTATTACCGGGACAGAGTCCTACGAGCAGTACTTC. Translated, it gives CASSITGTESYEQYF. The complete variable domain, with remaining parts taken from reference TRBV19 and TRBJ2-7, reads DGGITQSPKYLFRKEGQNVTLSCEQNLNHDAMYWYRQDPGQGLRLIYYSQIVNDFQKGDIAEGYSVSREKKESFPLTVTSAQKNPTAFYLCASSITGTESYEQYFGPGTRLTVT.

Only one count was recorded for this clone. At the DNA level, this CDR3 is encoded by other sequences in the same sample as well. This chain links TRBV5-1 with TRBJ2-1, with D perhaps TRBD2 (6 bases). The germline gives CDR1 SGHRS, CDR2 YFSETQ. The CDR3 consists of 15 residues. V lost 1 base to trimming and J lost 3 bases, with 11 bases between them. The CDR3 loop reads CASSLRAGSYNEQFF. The CDR3 nucleotides read TGCGCCAGCAGCTTGAGGGCGGGAAGCTACAATGAGCAGTTCTTC.